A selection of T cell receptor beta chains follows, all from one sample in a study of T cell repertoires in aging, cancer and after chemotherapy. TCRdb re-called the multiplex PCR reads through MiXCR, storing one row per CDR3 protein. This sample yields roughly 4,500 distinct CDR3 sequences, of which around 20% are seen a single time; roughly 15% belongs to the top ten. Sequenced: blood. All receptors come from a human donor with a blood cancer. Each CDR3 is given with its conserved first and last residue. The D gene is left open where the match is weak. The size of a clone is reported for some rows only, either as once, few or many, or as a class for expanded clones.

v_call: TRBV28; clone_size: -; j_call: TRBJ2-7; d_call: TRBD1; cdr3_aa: CASSLGQGYEQYF; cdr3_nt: TGTGCCAGCAGTTTAGGACAGGGATACGAGCAGTACTTC
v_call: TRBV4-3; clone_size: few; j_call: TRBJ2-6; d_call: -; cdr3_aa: CASSQEVLRGSGANVLTF; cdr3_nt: TGCGCCAGCAGCCAAGAGGTGTTAAGGGGCTCTGGGGCCAACGTCCTGACTTTC
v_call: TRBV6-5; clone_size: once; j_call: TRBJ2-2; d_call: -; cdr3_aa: CASRPGELFF; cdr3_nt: TGTGCCAGCAGGCCCGGGGAGCTGTTTTTT
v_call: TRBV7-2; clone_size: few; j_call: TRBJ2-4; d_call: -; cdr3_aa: CASSLDSNIQYF; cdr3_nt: TGTGCCAGCAGCTTAGACAGTAACATTCAGTACTTC
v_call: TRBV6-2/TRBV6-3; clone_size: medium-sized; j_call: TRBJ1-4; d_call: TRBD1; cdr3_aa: CASSDPTGGNEKLFF; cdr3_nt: TGTGCCAGCAGTGACCCGACAGGGGGGAATGAAAAACTGTTTTTT
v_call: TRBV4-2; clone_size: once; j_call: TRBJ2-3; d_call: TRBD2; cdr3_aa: CANSQGGLAGSSTDTQYF; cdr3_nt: TGTGCCAACAGCCAAGGGGGACTAGCGGGGTCTAGCACAGATACGCAGTATTTT
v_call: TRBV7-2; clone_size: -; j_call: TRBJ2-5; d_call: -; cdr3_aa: CASSFGAVGVETQYF; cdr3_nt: TGTGCCAGCAGCTTCGGGGCGGTTGGAGTGGAGACCCAGTACTTC
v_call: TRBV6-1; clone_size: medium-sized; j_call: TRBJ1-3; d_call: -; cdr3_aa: CASRDGDSNTIYF; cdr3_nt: TGTGCCAGCAGGGACGGAGACTCAAACACCATATATTTT
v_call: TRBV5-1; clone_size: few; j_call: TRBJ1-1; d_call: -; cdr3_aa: CASSPGLPPGNTEAFF; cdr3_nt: TGCGCCAGCAGCCCCGGACTGCCCCCAGGGAACACTGAAGCTTTCTTT
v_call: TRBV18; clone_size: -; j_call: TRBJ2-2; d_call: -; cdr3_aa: CDSSPPYWGAFTGELFF; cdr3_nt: TGTGACAGCTCACCCCCCTATTGGGGGGCTTTCACCGGGGAGCTGTTTTTT
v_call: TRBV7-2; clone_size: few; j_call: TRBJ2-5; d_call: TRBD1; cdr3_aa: CASSETGKQETQYF; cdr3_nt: TGTGCCAGCAGCGAGACAGGGAAACAAGAGACCCAGTACTTC
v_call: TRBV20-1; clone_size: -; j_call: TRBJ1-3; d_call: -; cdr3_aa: CSARDSGRGAGNTIYF; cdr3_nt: TGCAGTGCTAGAGATTCAGGGAGGGGGGCTGGAAACACCATATATTTT
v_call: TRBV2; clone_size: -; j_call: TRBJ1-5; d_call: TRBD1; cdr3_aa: CASQTDRGIRQPQHF; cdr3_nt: TGTGCCAGCCAAACGGACAGGGGGATTCGTCAGCCCCAGCATTTT
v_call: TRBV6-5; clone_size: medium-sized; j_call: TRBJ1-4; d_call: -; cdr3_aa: CASSYPRVSNEKLFF; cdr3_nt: TGTGCCAGCAGTTACCCCAGGGTGTCTAATGAAAAACTGTTTTTT
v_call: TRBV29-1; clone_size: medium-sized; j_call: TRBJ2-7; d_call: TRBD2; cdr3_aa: CSVVTSGSSYEQYF; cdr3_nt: TGCAGCGTCGTGACTAGCGGGAGCTCCTACGAGCAGTACTTC
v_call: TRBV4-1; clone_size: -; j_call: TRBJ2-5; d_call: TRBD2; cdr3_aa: CASSQVATSGGYQETQYF; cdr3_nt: TGCGCCAGCAGCCAAGTCGCAACGAGCGGGGGGTACCAAGAGACCCAGTACTTC
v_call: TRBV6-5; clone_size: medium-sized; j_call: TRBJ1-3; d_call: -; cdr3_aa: CASSHLAGSGNTIYF; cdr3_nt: TGTGCCAGCAGCCATCTGGCGGGGTCTGGAAACACCATATATTTT
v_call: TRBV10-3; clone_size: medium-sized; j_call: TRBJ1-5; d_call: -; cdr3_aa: CAISESSGAGQPQHF; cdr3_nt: TGTGCCATCAGTGAGTCCTCAGGGGCTGGGCAGCCCCAGCATTTT
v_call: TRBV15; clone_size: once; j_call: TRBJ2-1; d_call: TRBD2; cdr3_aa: CATSSSLAGLSYNEQFF; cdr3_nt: TGTGCCACCAGCAGTTCACTAGCGGGCCTATCCTACAATGAGCAGTTCTTC
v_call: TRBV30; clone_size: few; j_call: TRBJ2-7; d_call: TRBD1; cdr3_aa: CAWTLGQGARYEQYF; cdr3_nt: TGTGCCTGGACCTTGGGACAGGGGGCCCGATACGAGCAGTACTTC
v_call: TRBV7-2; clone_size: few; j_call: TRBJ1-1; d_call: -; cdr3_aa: CASSTPGQRASFF; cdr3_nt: TGTGCCAGCAGTACCCCGGGACAAAGAGCATCTTTCTTT
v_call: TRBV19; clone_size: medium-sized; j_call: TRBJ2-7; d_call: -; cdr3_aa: CASSIIAPAHEQYF; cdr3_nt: TGTGCCAGTAGTATAATAGCCCCGGCCCACGAGCAGTACTTC
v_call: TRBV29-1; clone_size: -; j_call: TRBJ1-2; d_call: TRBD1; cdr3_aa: CSVRPGQNYGYTF; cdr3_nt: TGCAGCGTCCGTCCGGGACAGAACTATGGCTACACCTTC
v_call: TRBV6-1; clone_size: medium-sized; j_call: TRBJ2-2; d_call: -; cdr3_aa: CASRGYEWELFF; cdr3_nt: TGTGCCAGCAGGGGGTATGAATGGGAGCTGTTTTTT
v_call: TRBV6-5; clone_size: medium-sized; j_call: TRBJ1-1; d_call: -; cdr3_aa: CASTGLMNTEAFF; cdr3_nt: TGTGCCAGCACGGGCCTCATGAACACTGAAGCTTTCTTT
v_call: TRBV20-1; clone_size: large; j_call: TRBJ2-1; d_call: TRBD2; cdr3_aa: CSAGSGDHNEQFF; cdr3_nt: TGCAGTGCTGGAAGCGGGGACCACAATGAGCAGTTCTTC
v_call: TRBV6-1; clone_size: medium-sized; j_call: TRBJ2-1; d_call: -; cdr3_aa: CASSEAGQPSYNEQFF; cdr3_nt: TGTGCCAGCAGTGAAGCAGGCCAGCCTTCCTACAATGAGCAGTTCTTC
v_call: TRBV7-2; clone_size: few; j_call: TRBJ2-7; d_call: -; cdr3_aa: CASSLAAETGYEQYF; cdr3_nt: TGTGCCAGCAGCTTAGCGGCCGAGACAGGCTACGAGCAGTACTTC
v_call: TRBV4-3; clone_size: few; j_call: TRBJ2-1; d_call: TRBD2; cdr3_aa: CASSPAALAGGYNEQFF; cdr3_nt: TGCGCCAGCAGCCCGGCGGCGCTAGCGGGGGGGTATAATGAGCAGTTCTTC
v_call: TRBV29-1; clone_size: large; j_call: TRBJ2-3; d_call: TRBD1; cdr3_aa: CSVDKGTGEDTQYF; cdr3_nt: TGCAGCGTTGATAAGGGGACAGGGGAAGATACGCAGTATTTT
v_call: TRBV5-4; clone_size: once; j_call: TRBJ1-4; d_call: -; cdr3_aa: CAGRSATNKKLFF; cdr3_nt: TGTGCCGGGAGGAGCGCAACTAATAAAAAACTGTTTTTT
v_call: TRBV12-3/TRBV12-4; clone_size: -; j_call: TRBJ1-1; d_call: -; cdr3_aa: CASSFKGGTEAFF; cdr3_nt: TGTGCCAGCAGTTTTAAGGGGGGTACTGAAGCTTTCTTT
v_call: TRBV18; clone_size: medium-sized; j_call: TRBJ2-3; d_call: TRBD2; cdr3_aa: CASSPKLAGGADTQYF; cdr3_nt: TGTGCCAGCTCACCAAAACTAGCGGGTGGGGCAGATACGCAGTATTTT
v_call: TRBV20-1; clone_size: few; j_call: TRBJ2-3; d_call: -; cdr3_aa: CSAKTASTDTQYF; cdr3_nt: TGCAGTGCCAAGACAGCTAGCACAGATACGCAGTATTTT
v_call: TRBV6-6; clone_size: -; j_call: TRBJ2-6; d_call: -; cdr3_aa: CASSLGGSGANVLTF; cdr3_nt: TGTGCCAGCAGCCTGGGGGGCTCTGGGGCCAACGTCCTGACTTTC
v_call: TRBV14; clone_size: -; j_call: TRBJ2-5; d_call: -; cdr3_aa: CASSRRGAETQYF; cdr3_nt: TGTGCCAGCAGCCGTCGGGGGGCTGAGACCCAGTACTTC
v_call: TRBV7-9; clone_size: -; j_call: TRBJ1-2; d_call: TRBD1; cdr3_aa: CASSLGVGGRVGYTF; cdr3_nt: TGTGCCAGCAGCTTAGGAGTAGGGGGCCGCGTGGGCTACACCTTC
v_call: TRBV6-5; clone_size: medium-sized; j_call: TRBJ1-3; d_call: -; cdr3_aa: CASSGGAGNTIYF; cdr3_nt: TGTGCCAGCAGCGGGGGGGCTGGAAACACCATATATTTT
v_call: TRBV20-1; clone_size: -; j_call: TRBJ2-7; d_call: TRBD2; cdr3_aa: CSARDLLLAGGYEQYF; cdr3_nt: TGCAGTGCTAGAGATCTGCTACTAGCGGGGGGATACGAGCAGTACTTC
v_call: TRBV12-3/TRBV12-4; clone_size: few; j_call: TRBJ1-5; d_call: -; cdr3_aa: CATRGDLSNQPQHF; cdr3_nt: TGTGCCACCCGGGGGGATTTGAGCAATCAGCCCCAGCATTTT
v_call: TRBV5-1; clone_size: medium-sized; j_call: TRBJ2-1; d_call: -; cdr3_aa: CASSPDLLEQFF; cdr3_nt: TGCGCCAGCAGTCCCGACTTACTTGAGCAGTTCTTC
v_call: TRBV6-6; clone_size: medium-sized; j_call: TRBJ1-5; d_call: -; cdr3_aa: CASSRPSNQPQHF; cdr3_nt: TGTGCCAGCAGCCGACCCAGCAATCAGCCCCAGCATTTT
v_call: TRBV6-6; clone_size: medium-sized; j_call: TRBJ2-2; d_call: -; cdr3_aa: CASGDSTGELFF; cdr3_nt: TGTGCCAGCGGGGACTCCACCGGGGAGCTGTTTTTT
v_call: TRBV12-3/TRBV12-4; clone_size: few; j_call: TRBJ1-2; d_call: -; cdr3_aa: CASTSGSRVRGYTF; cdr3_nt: TGTGCCAGCACCTCCGGATCGCGGGTGCGCGGCTACACCTTC